This T cell receptor (beta chain) was obtained from a study of blood T cells in healthy people across ages. Across the whole study: Template switching picked up about one barcoded beta molecule for each two T cells.

Study outcomes and limitations: Older age went with lower TCR beta diversity per million T cells, in a roughly linear way. It was not known whether donors were CMV positive (a possible confounder of expanded clonotype changes).

With 6 bases removed from V and 3 bases from J, the gap between germline ends came to 14 bases. CDR3 size: 14 residues. From germline, CDR1 is MDHEN and CDR2 SYDVKM. This clonotype came up a few times. Its antigen is unidentified. Alongside a J-beta primer mix, a sample-barcoded 5' primer served in a second PCR lasting roughly 7 to 12 cycles. From the 5' RACE reads, TCRdb called clonotypes with MiXCR, one entry per CDR3 protein. The data contain approximately 490,000 distinct CDR3 sequences, around 24% of them singletons. These sequences were also reported in another study, on T cells of mothers and their children. That work contributes: Related mother-child pairs showed slightly, non-significantly higher overlap than unrelated pairs.

The rearrangement joins TRBV28 to TRBJ1-2, with D perhaps matching TRBD1 (5 bases). The specimen sequenced was blood. The TCR originated in a boy aged 10-17 years in good health. The CDR3 bases are TGTGCCAGCAGCTCGGGGGGGGTAGACTATGGCTACACCTTC. This translates into CASSSGGVDYGYTF.